This T cell receptor beta chain is from a study of T cells after posttransplantation cyclophosphamide. The study, taken as a whole, reports: Later post-transplant blood repertoires were often dominated by donor CD8+ memory clones. Tissue-infiltrating T cells from skin or gut overlapped little with blood T cells. Recipient CMV seropositivity and CMV reactivation strongly tracked TRB clonality.

Treatment was busulfan-fludarabine conditioning, a marrow graft, and cyclophosphamide on days +3 and +4. Unmatched junction bases numbered 5, after V lost 4 bases and J lost 9 bases. CDR3 size: 12 residues. Germline V gene sequence: CDR1 MGHDK, CDR2 SYGVNS. This clone appeared many times. What it binds is unknown. Sequencing was performed with immunoSEQ multiplex PCR; in TCRdb, only in-frame clones are kept and a portion is missing. Listed for the sample are more than 7,500 clones, none seen a single time. Here the sequenced sample was PBMCs, taken nearly 360 days after allogeneic stem cell transplant with posttransplant cyclophosphamide. This receptor was taken from a male patient in his 50s who received an allogeneic stem cell transplant from a related donor and was CMV-positive. Some of these T cells may belong to the graft donor. The V and J genes are TRBV25-1 and TRBJ1-1, with 7 bases fitting TRBD1. The CDR3 is CASSGMTGKAFF. Here the CDR3 DNA reads TGTGCCAGCAGTGGCATGACAGGGAAAGCTTTCTTT.